This T cell receptor (beta chain) appears in the sequencing data of a study of identical twins. V shed 7 bases and J shed 0 bases, with 10 bases lying between them. Germline loops: CDR1 SNHLY, CDR2 FYNNEI. The length of the CDR3 is 13 residues. This clonotype was recorded at least ten times. TCRdb reanalysed the 5' RACE reads using MiXCR and keeps one entry per CDR3 protein. The profile shows hundreds of thousands of distinct CDR3 sequences, more than 6.5% of them singletons. The donors were all healthy and Caucasian. These data also formed part of another study, on yellow fever vaccine responses in identical twins.

The chain recombines TRBV2 with TRBJ2-7; D is unresolved. Sequences were obtained from PBMCs. The receptor was derived from a woman between 18 and 29 years old in good health. The CDR3: CASKRHSSYEQYF. The CDR3 DNA follows: TGTGCCAGCAAGAGACACTCCTCCTACGAGCAGTACTTC.